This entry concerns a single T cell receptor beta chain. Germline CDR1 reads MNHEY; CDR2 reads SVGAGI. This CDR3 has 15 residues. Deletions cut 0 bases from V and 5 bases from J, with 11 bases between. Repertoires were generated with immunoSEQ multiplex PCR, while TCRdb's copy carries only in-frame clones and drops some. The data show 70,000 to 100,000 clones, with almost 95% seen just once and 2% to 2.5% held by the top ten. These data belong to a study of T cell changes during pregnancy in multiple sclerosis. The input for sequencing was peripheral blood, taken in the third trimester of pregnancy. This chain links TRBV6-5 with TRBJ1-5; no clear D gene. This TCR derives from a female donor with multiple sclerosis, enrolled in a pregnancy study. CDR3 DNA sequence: TGTGCCAGCAGTTACTCGAGTAGCAGCCATCAGCCCCAGCATTTT. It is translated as CASSYSSSSHQPQHF.